Shown below are 32 T cell receptor beta chains from a single sample sequenced in a study of blood T cell repertoires in COVID-19. Produced via immunoSEQ multiplex PCR; TCRdb's table is partial and in-frame only. The sample lists some 88,000 clones, more than 75% occurring once. The sample taken for sequencing was peripheral blood. The receptors originated from a woman in her seventies with acute or convalescent COVID-19.

The chain uses TRBV7-2 and TRBJ2-5, with D possibly being TRBD1 (6 bases). Germline lookup yields CDR1 SGHTA and CDR2 FQGNSA. Trimming removed 1 base at V and 2 bases at J, with 14 bases between. The CDR3 runs to 16 residues. The CDR3 coding sequence is TGTGCCAGCAGCTTAGAGGCTGACAGGCTTCAAGAGACCCAGTACTTC. Protein: CASSLEADRLQETQYF.

This chain connects TRBV7-8 to TRBJ1-2, with 11 bases matching TRBD1. The CDR3 extends over 16 amino acids. V shed 4 bases, J shed 1 base, and the junction held 5 bases outside the gene matches. The germline CDR1 and CDR2 sequences are SGHVS and FQNEAQ. The CDR3 sequence is CASSSRDRGINYGYTF. The CDR3 coding sequence is TGTGCCAGCAGCTCCCGGGACAGGGGGATTAACTATGGCTACACCTTC.

This chain connects TRBV19 to TRBJ1-1, with a tentative D call TRBD1 (5 bases). Trimming removed 5 bases from V and 5 bases from J, with 12 bases in between. The CDR3 sequence is 13 residues long. Germline V lookup: CDR1 LNHDA, CDR2 SQIVND (reference sequence). In DNA, the CDR3 is TGTGCCAGTAGTCAACAGGTTGAGACTGAAGCTTTCTTT. Encoded protein: CASSQQVETEAFF.

The genes are TRBV28 and TRBJ1-1; maybe TRBD1 (5 bases). Germline loops: CDR1 MDHEN, CDR2 SYDVKM. V lost 2 bases and J lost 4, with 17 bases in between. The CDR3 extends over 16 amino acids. CDR3 region: CASSLMGFGGGTEAFF. CDR3 in DNA: TGTGCCAGCAGTTTAATGGGCTTCGGGGGTGGCACTGAAGCTTTCTTT. Filled out from reference TRBV28 and TRBJ1-1, the complete variable domain reads DVKVTQSSRYLVKRTGEKVFLECVQDMDHENMFWYRQDPGLGLRLIYFSYDVKMKEKGDIPEGYSVSREKKERFSLILESASTNQTSMYLCASSLMGFGGGTEAFFGQGTRLTVV.

The chain couples TRBV27 to TRBJ2-3; 11 bases fit TRBD2. V was clipped by 5 bases and J by 2 bases; unmatched bases: 6. This CDR3 has 16 residues. Germline loops: CDR1 MNHEY, CDR2 SMNVEV (reference sequence). The CDR3: CASSVYSGGVTDTQYF. CDR3 coding DNA: TGTGCCAGCAGTGTCTATAGCGGGGGGGTCACAGATACGCAGTATTTT.

The chain has TRBV5-1 and TRBJ1-2; a possible D gene is TRBD1 (5 bases). Looked up from germline, CDR1 is SGHRS and CDR2 is YFSETQ. V dropped 5 bases and J dropped 3 bases, with 17 bases sitting between them. This CDR3 contains 15 residues. For the CDR3, the DNA is TGCGCCAGCAGGGAGGGGCAGCCTACCGACTATGGCTACACCTTC. It translates to CASREGQPTDYGYTF.

V and J are TRBV6-5 and TRBJ1-5, with 8 bases identical to TRBD1. Trimming took 7 bases from V and 5 from J; bases not matched to a gene: 10. CDR3 length: 15 amino acids. The germline gives CDR1 MNHEY, CDR2 SVGAGI. CDR3 nucleotides: TGTGCCAGCAACCTGGACAGGGCGGGGGATCAGCCCCAGCATTTT. It is translated as CASNLDRAGDQPQHF.

This clone showed up just once. The V gene is TRBV7-6, the J gene TRBJ2-7; TRBD2 agrees at 9 bases. The CDR3 loop spans 16 amino acids. V lost 1 base, J lost 6 bases, and 10 bases stayed unmatched. Germline CDR1 is SGHVS and CDR2 is FNYEAQ. CDR3 protein: CASSLEASGTFVEQYV. Written as DNA, the CDR3 is TGTGCCAGCAGCTTAGAAGCTAGCGGGACGTTTGTCGAGCAGTACGTC.

The chain carries TRBV19 and TRBJ1-6; TRBD1 agrees at 7 bases. The V segment lost 3 bases and the J segment 7 bases; nucleotides outside the gene matches: 3. From germline, CDR1 is LNHDA and CDR2 SQIVND (reference sequence). The CDR3 is 14 residues long. The CDR3 DNA is TGTGCCAGTAGTATTCAGACAGGGAATTCACCCCTCCACTTT. Translated, it gives CASSIQTGNSPLHF.

The gene calls are TRBV19 and TRBJ2-5, with 7 bases that match TRBD1. The CDR3 covers 14 residues. The germline gives CDR1 LNHDA, CDR2 SQIVND (reference sequence). The ends lost 9 bases at V and 5 bases at J; junction bases unmatched: 12. CDR3 loop: CASGGQAQGETQYF. As DNA, the CDR3 is TGTGCCAGCGGAGGACAGGCCCAGGGGGAGACCCAGTACTTC.

CDR3 nucleotides: TGTGCCAGCAGCCAAGATCCTAGCTCCGGGGAGCTGTTTTTT. Protein product: CASSQDPSSGELFF. The chain employs TRBV3-1 (or the pseudogene TRBV3-2) and TRBJ2-2; possibly TRBD2 for D (5 bases). Germline CDR1 is LGHDT and CDR2 is YNNKEL (reference sequence). The CDR3 has 14 amino acids. The V end was cut by 0 bases, the J end by 6 bases, with 8 bases between.

The V call is TRBV27, the J call TRBJ1-5; 7 bases line up with TRBD1. The CDR3 length is 16 residues. V shed 5 bases and J 1 base; nucleotides not matched to a gene: 8. Germline values: CDR1 MNHEY, CDR2 SMNVEV (reference sequence). The CDR3 spells CASSPMTGTSNQPQHF. CDR3 nucleotide sequence: TGTGCCAGCAGTCCCATGACAGGGACGAGCAATCAGCCCCAGCATTTT.

This chain links TRBV7-2 with TRBJ2-1; D may be TRBD2 (6 bases). Per germline, CDR1 SGHTA and CDR2 FQGNSA. The CDR3 has 17 residues. The V and J ends lost 5 bases and 5 bases respectively, with 22 bases between them. The DNA for the CDR3 is TGTGCCAGCAGCGCCGCCTCGACTGGGGGGAGGAACAATGAGCAGTTCTTC. Its protein product is CASSAASTGGRNNEQFF.

The CDR3 reads CASSYTGLGSSYNEQFF. The DNA for the CDR3 is TGTGCCAGCAGTTACACGGGACTTGGGAGCTCCTACAATGAGCAGTTCTTC. V and J are TRBV6-2 or TRBV6-3 and TRBJ2-1; possibly TRBD2 for D (6 bases). With 2 bases removed from V and 0 bases from J, the gap between germline ends came to 14 bases. The CDR3 has 17 residues. CDR1 MNHEY and CDR2 SVGEGT come from the germline V gene.

The V and J genes are TRBV6-2 or TRBV6-3 and TRBJ2-5; TRBD2 matches at 9 bases. This CDR3 has 15 residues. Germline V gene lookup returns CDR1 MNHEY and CDR2 SVGEGT. With V trimmed by 6 bases and J by 2 bases, 7 bases remained unmatched. As DNA, the CDR3 is TGTGCCAGCAGCCGGAGCGGGGGGACTCAAGAGACCCAGTACTTC. Residues: CASSRSGGTQETQYF.

The V and J genes are TRBV4-3 and TRBJ2-1; the match to TRBD2 covers 10 bases. Germline V gives CDR1 LGHNA, CDR2 YSLEER. The CDR3 consists of 15 residues. Trimming removed 1 base from V and 7 bases from J; junction bases left unmatched: 4. The CDR3 loop is CASSQAAGGWNEQFF. Here the CDR3 DNA reads TGCGCCAGCAGCCAAGCAGCGGGAGGGTGGAATGAGCAGTTCTTC.

This clone was counted once. The chain combines TRBV28 with TRBJ2-7; 8 nucleotides align to TRBD2. Germline assignment: CDR1 MDHEN and CDR2 SYDVKM. The length of the CDR3 is 15 residues. The V and J ends lost 6 bases and 3 bases, in that order; junction bases with no gene match: 10. CDR3 amino acids: CASSPSGPRYYEQYV. CDR3 nucleotide sequence: TGTGCCAGCAGCCCTAGCGGGCCCCGATACTACGAGCAGTACGTC.

The V gene is TRBV15, the J gene TRBJ2-7; 8 bases are a match to TRBD1. J lost 3 bases, V lost 6 bases, and 10 bases had no gene match. Germline assignment: CDR1 LNHNV and CDR2 YYDKDF (reference sequence). The CDR3 is made up of 15 amino acids. CDR3 loop: CATRRGQELSYEQYV. DNA of the CDR3: TGTGCCACCAGGAGGGGACAGGAGCTAAGCTACGAGCAGTACGTC.

This chain joins TRBV3-1 (or the pseudogene TRBV3-2) and TRBJ1-2; D is possibly TRBD1 (5 bases). The germline gives CDR1 LGHDT, CDR2 YNNKEL (reference sequence). V was shortened by 1 base and J by 10 bases, with 10 bases between the two germline ends. The CDR3 sequence is 12 residues long. CDR3 sequence: CASSQVAGSYTF. The DNA for the CDR3 is TGTGCCAGCAGCCAAGTTGCAGGGTCCTACACCTTC.

The V call is TRBV29-1, the J call TRBJ2-3; D might be TRBD1 (6 bases). This CDR3 contains 12 residues. Germline values: CDR1 SQVTM, CDR2 ANQGSEA. Trimming took off 1 base at V and 9 bases at J, with 11 bases between the two ends. CDR3 amino acids: CSVEAGVRTQYF. CDR3 DNA: TGCAGCGTTGAAGCAGGGGTAAGAACGCAGTATTTT.

J is TRBJ2-1 and V is TRBV5-6, with TRBD2 identical over 10 bases. CDR1 and CDR2 (germline): SGHDT, YYEEEE. CDR3 length equals 15 residues. Unmatched junction bases numbered 4, after V lost 4 bases and J lost 3 bases. The CDR3 bases are TGTGCCAGCAGCCCAGGACTAGCGGACTACAATGAGCAGTTCTTC. This gives the protein CASSPGLADYNEQFF.

This chain connects TRBV6-2 or TRBV6-3 to TRBJ1-2; 11 nucleotides agree with TRBD1. There are 14 residues in the CDR3. Losses at the gene ends were 5 bases for V and 4 bases for J; bases not matched to a gene: 3. Germline values: CDR1 MNHEY, CDR2 SVGEGT. As DNA, the CDR3 is TGTGCCAGCAGTGGCGGGACAGGGGGCTATGGCTACACCTTC. Translation gives CASSGGTGGYGYTF.

This clone showed up just a few times. V gene TRBV12-3 or TRBV12-4 combines with J gene TRBJ1-1; D perhaps matches TRBD1 (6 bases). V was clipped by 6 bases and J by 10 bases, with 18 bases between them. This CDR3 region has 13 residues. The CDR3 DNA reads as TGTGCCAGCAGCCCGGGACAAGGGGCTTCAGCTTTCTTT. Translation gives CASSPGQGASAFF.

The genes are TRBV30 and TRBJ2-5; 7 nucleotides align to TRBD2. The CDR3 is made up of 15 amino acids. Germline V lookup: CDR1 GTSNPN, CDR2 SVGIG (reference sequence). With 8 bases clipped from V and 7 bases from J, the junction kept 19 bases outside the gene matches. CDR3 residues: CAGGGSSSLGWTQYF. The CDR3 bases are TGTGCCGGGGGGGGTAGCTCATCATTGGGGTGGACCCAGTACTTC.

The chain joins TRBV6-6 to TRBJ2-5, with D possibly TRBD1 on 7 matching bases. Germline V gene data show CDR1 as MNHNY and CDR2 as SVGAGI (reference sequence). V was shortened by 5 bases and J by 5 bases, with 21 bases between the two germline ends. The CDR3 consists of 16 residues. The CDR3 sequence is CASSQGRGALQETQYF. CDR3 DNA sequence: TGTGCCAGCAGTCAAGGCAGGGGGGCCCTTCAGGAGACCCAGTACTTC.

The chain recombines TRBV5-1 with TRBJ2-1; 7 bases fit TRBD2. There are 15 residues in the CDR3. Germline V lookup: CDR1 SGHRS, CDR2 YFSETQ. The V segment lost 1 base and the J segment 5 bases; nucleotides outside the gene matches: 6. CDR3 sequence reads: CASSLLIAGNNEQFF. CDR3 in DNA: TGCGCCAGCAGCTTGTTAATAGCGGGTAACAATGAGCAGTTCTTC.

V gene TRBV11-3 combines with J gene TRBJ1-1, with TRBD1 identical over 7 bases. Germline CDR1 SGHNT, CDR2 YENEEA. Trimming cost V 4 bases and J 0 bases; bases outside gene matches: 11. CDR3 size: 17 residues. CDR3 protein: CASSWRQGITMNTEAFF. The CDR3 DNA reads as TGTGCCAGCAGCTGGAGACAGGGTATCACTATGAACACTGAAGCTTTCTTT.

This rearrangement joins TRBV3-1 (or the pseudogene TRBV3-2) to TRBJ2-7, with 8 bases matching TRBD1. The germline gives CDR1 LGHDT, CDR2 YNNKEL (reference sequence). The CDR3 runs to 16 residues. With 5 bases clipped from V and 2 bases from J, the junction kept 11 bases outside the gene matches. The DNA for the CDR3 is TGTGCCAGCAGCGCACAAAGACAGGGGTCAGCCTACGAGCAGTACGTC. Translated: CASSAQRQGSAYEQYV.

The chain recombines TRBV18 with TRBJ1-1; D is perhaps TRBD1 (5 bases). Germline V gene sequence: CDR1 KGHSH, CDR2 LQKENI. The CDR3 length is 18 residues. V was clipped by 0 bases and J by 5 bases, with 22 bases between them. The CDR3 here is CASSPPGQGGGIGTEAFF. The CDR3 nucleotides read TGTGCCAGCTCACCACCGGGGCAGGGAGGAGGGATAGGGACTGAAGCTTTCTTT.

The gene calls are TRBV5-6 and TRBJ2-7, with 11 positions matching TRBD2. CDR3 length: 15 amino acids. V shed 3 bases, J shed 7 bases, and the junction held 9 bases outside the gene matches. Germline loops: CDR1 SGHDT, CDR2 YYEEEE. DNA for the CDR3: TGTGCCAGCAGCTCTACCAGGACTAGCGGGTCGGAGCAGTACGTC. The encoded protein is CASSSTRTSGSEQYV.

This clone was recorded a few times. The rearrangement uses TRBV19 and TRBJ1-5; TRBD1 matches at 10 bases. V lost 9 bases to trimming and J lost 5 bases; unmatched junction nucleotides: 7. The CDR3 runs to 14 residues. In germline, CDR1 is LNHDA, CDR2 SQIVND (reference sequence). CDR3 sequence reads: CASGTGVLDQPQHF. As DNA, the CDR3 is TGTGCCAGCGGGACAGGGGTCCTGGATCAGCCCCAGCATTTT.

The rearrangement uses TRBV19 and TRBJ1-5, with 7 bases aligning to TRBD1. The V and J ends lost 8 bases and 4 bases, in that order; junction bases with no gene match: 8. CDR1 is LNHDA, CDR2 SQIVND, per germline (reference sequence). The length of the CDR3 is 14 residues. The CDR3 sequence: CASQKQGSNQPQHF. The CDR3 DNA reads as TGTGCCAGTCAAAAACAGGGGTCAAATCAGCCCCAGCATTTT. Full variable domain (missing parts from reference TRBV19 and TRBJ1-5): DGGITQSPKYLFRKEGQNVTLSCEQNLNHDAMYWYRQDPGQGLRLIYYSQIVNDFQKGDIAEGYSVSREKKESFPLTVTSAQKNPTAFYLCASQKQGSNQPQHFGDGTRLSIL.